The 32 T cell receptor beta chains below were found in one sample sequenced in a study of cytomegalovirus exposure and HLA in healthy donors. Primers included in the PCR were 60 Vbeta and 13 Jbeta primers. Profiling relied on immunoSEQ multiplex PCR, and the TCRdb table lists in-frame clones only, not all of them. This sample has under 200,000 clones, with 79% found just once. The sequenced material came from PBMCs. The source of these receptors is a woman aged 30 to 39 in good health and CMV-seropositive.

V usage is TRBV6-5 and J usage is TRBJ1-2; D not certain. This CDR3 contains 14 residues. The V and J ends lost 0 bases and 8 bases respectively, with 13 bases between them. Germline CDR1 and CDR2: MNHEY and SVGAGI. The CDR3: CASSYSVQTRGYTF. CDR3 DNA sequence: TGTGCCAGCAGTTACTCGGTTCAAACGAGAGGCTACACCTTC.

With respect to this clone: At one end, the junction sequence differs from germline, possibly due to a read error. This chain connects TRBV9 to TRBJ1-2, with 7 bases lining up with TRBD1. Germline loops: CDR1 SGDLS, CDR2 YYNGEE. This CDR3 is built from 13 residues. The CDR3 is CASSVGQIYGYIF. In DNA form, the CDR3 reads TGTGCCAGCAGCGTGGGACAGATCTATGGCTACATCTTC.

This clone has only one observation. The chain is built from TRBV5-4 and TRBJ2-2, with TRBD1 identical over 7 bases. Germline-derived CDR1 and CDR2 are SGHNT and YYREEE (reference sequence). With 4 bases clipped from V and 4 bases from J, the junction kept 4 bases outside the gene matches. The CDR3 length is 14 residues. CDR3 nucleotides: TGTGCCAGCAGCCAAACAGGGGCCACCGGGGAGCTGTTTTTT. This gives the protein CASSQTGATGELFF.

This chain connects TRBV28 to TRBJ2-7, with no clear D. From germline, CDR1 is MDHEN and CDR2 SYDVKM. The CDR3 loop spans 11 amino acids. The V gene lost 4 bases and the J gene lost 3 bases, with 4 bases spanning the gap. The CDR3 here is CASSSNYEQYF. CDR3 DNA sequence: TGTGCCAGCAGTTCCAACTACGAGCAGTACTTC.

The V call is TRBV5-5, the J call TRBJ1-1; D gene uncertain. Per the germline V gene, CDR1 is SGHKS and CDR2 is YYEKEE (reference sequence). The CDR3 consists of 13 residues. Trimming cost V 0 bases and J 9 bases, with 12 bases left between them. Written as DNA, the CDR3 is TGTGCCAGCAGCTTGGAATGGGGAGGGAAAGCTTTCTTT. Protein: CASSLEWGGKAFF.

The chain uses TRBV6-1 and TRBJ2-3, with 10 bases lining up with TRBD2. CDR1 is MNHNS and CDR2 is SASEGT in the germline V gene. V lost 1 base, J lost 2 bases, and 6 bases stayed unmatched. This CDR3 is built from 17 residues. CDR3: CASSEVGLADYTDTQYF. The CDR3 coding sequence is TGTGCCAGCAGTGAAGTCGGACTAGCGGACTACACAGATACGCAGTATTTT.

The V gene is TRBV18, the J gene TRBJ1-2; D is perhaps TRBD1 (5 bases). The CDR3 totals 15 residues. Germline lookup yields CDR1 KGHSH and CDR2 LQKENI. The V end lost 6 bases, the J end lost 4 bases, and 18 bases lay between the germline ends. The CDR3 reads CASSPGTGGSYGYTF. The CDR3 DNA sequence: TGTGCCAGCTCGCCCGGGACGGGGGGGAGCTATGGCTACACCTTC.

This chain uses TRBV27 with TRBJ1-1; D perhaps matches TRBD1 (5 bases). The CDR3 loop spans 14 amino acids. From germline, CDR1 is MNHEY and CDR2 SMNVEV (reference sequence). Deletions cut 1 base from V and 4 bases from J, with 10 bases between. The CDR3 DNA reads TGTGCCAGCAGTTTATTTCTGGGGGGCACTGAAGCTTTCTTT. It yields the protein CASSLFLGGTEAFF.

The chain links TRBV4-1 to TRBJ2-1, with 12 nucleotides matching TRBD2. This CDR3 has 19 amino acids. CDR1 is MGHRA and CDR2 is YSYEKL in the germline V gene. With V trimmed by 0 bases and J by 7 bases, 13 bases remained unmatched. The CDR3 sequence: CASSQEAPVLAGGRNEQFF. DNA of the CDR3: TGCGCCAGCAGCCAAGAGGCCCCCGTACTAGCGGGGGGCCGAAATGAGCAGTTCTTC.

This clone has just a few counts. This chain joins TRBV19 and TRBJ2-7, with D possibly TRBD2 on 6 matching bases. V lost 5 bases and J 6 bases, leaving 17 bases between the germline ends. CDR3 length: 14 residues. CDR1 is LNHDA, CDR2 SQIVND, per germline (reference sequence). CDR3 nucleotides: TGTGCCAGTAGTTTCGGGACTCCCAGTGCCGAGCAGTACTTC. As protein: CASSFGTPSAEQYF.

The gene calls are TRBV9 and TRBJ2-1, with D tentatively TRBD2 (6 bases). This CDR3 has 14 residues. CDR1 is SGDLS and CDR2 is YYNGEE in the germline V gene. V was pared by 4 bases and J by 8 bases, with 16 bases between. CDR3 nucleotide sequence: TGTGCCAGCAGCCCTGAGCCCGGGGGAGATGAGCAGTTCTTC. Its translation is CASSPEPGGDEQFF.

There are a few counts of this clone. The V gene is TRBV25-1, the J gene TRBJ2-1, with 8 bases identical to TRBD2. The CDR3 spans 13 residues. Germline loops: CDR1 MGHDK, CDR2 SYGVNS. V was clipped by 8 bases and J by 6 bases; unmatched bases: 6. In DNA form, the CDR3 reads TGTGCCAGCGCCCCGGGACTAGTCAATGAGCAGTTCTTC. Encoded protein: CASAPGLVNEQFF.

The chain recombines TRBV9 with TRBJ1-3; no clear D. CDR1 and CDR2 from the germline V gene are SGDLS and YYNGEE. The V end lost 0 bases, the J end lost 4 bases, and 5 bases lay between the germline ends. The CDR3 has 13 amino acids. CDR3 residues: CASSVGSGNTIYF. For the CDR3, the DNA is TGTGCCAGCAGCGTAGGAAGCGGAAACACCATATATTTT.

The rearrangement links TRBV5-1 to TRBJ1-1; 8 bases map to TRBD1. The CDR3 has 17 amino acids. Germline CDR1 is SGHRS and CDR2 is YFSETQ. After removal of 7 bases from V and 4 bases from J, the junction contained 18 bases not matched to a gene. CDR3 amino acids: CASGGQGRPGGSTEAFF. The CDR3 DNA is TGCGCCAGCGGTGGACAGGGCCGACCTGGTGGATCCACTGAAGCTTTCTTT.

As DNA, the CDR3 is TGCGCCAGCAGCTCCCGGGACAGGGCCTACGAGCAGTACTTC. It yields the protein CASSSRDRAYEQYF. V is TRBV5-1 and J is TRBJ2-7; 9 bases are shared with TRBD1. V shed 3 bases, J shed 2 bases, and the junction held 3 bases outside the gene matches. Germline V CDR1 and CDR2: SGHRS, YFSETQ. The CDR3 is 14 amino acids.

This clone was picked up one time. The chain uses TRBV5-6 and TRBJ2-1; TRBD2 matches 12 bases. This CDR3 is 18 amino acids long. Germline-derived CDR1 and CDR2 are SGHDT and YYEEEE. The V segment lost 1 base and the J segment 9 bases; nucleotides outside the gene matches: 14. The CDR3 sequence: CASSLFLAGGPGGGEQFF. Written as DNA, the CDR3 is TGTGCCAGCAGCTTGTTCCTAGCGGGGGGGCCAGGGGGCGGTGAGCAGTTCTTC.

The chain has TRBV10-3 and TRBJ2-5; TRBD2 agrees at 8 bases. Germline V gives CDR1 ENHRY, CDR2 SYGVKD. With 5 bases clipped from V and 4 bases from J, the junction kept 6 bases outside the gene matches. The CDR3 extends over 14 amino acids. The CDR3 loop is CAISRGGEGETQYF. CDR3 in DNA: TGTGCCATCAGTCGGGGGGGGGAAGGAGAGACCCAGTACTTC.

The chain links TRBV29-1 to TRBJ1-2, with 9 bases identical to TRBD1. CDR1 is SQVTM, CDR2 ANQGSEA, per germline. The CDR3 spans 14 residues. The V gene end was trimmed by 1 base and the J gene end by 1 base; junction bases not matched to a gene: 1. The CDR3 nucleotides are TGCAGCGTTGAAGGGGGACAGGGTAACTATGGCTACACCTTC. Its protein product is CSVEGGQGNYGYTF.

The chain uses TRBV7-9 and TRBJ1-3; TRBD1 is a possible D gene (5 bases). In germline, CDR1 is SEHNR, CDR2 FQNEAQ (reference sequence). This CDR3 is built from 14 residues. V was pared by 5 bases and J by 3 bases, with 11 bases between. This CDR3 reads CASSPIRGGNTIYF. The CDR3 DNA sequence: TGTGCCAGCAGCCCCATAAGGGGTGGAAACACCATATATTTT.

Here the CDR3 reads CASSPLYRANTGELFF. The CDR3 DNA reads as TGTGCCAGCAGCCCCCTGTACAGAGCGAACACCGGGGAGCTGTTTTTT. The rearrangement links TRBV7-8 to TRBJ2-2; D is undetermined. Between the trimmed V and J ends, which lost 5 bases and 0 bases, there was a span of 13 bases. The CDR3 is 16 amino acids. From germline, CDR1 is SGHVS and CDR2 FQNEAQ.

This clone was counted between two and nine times. The rearrangement uses TRBV4-1 and TRBJ2-1; D is uncertain. This CDR3 spans 12 amino acids. CDR1 and CDR2 from the germline V gene are MGHRA and YSYEKL. V was shortened by 0 bases and J by 8 bases, with 5 bases between the two germline ends. Written as DNA, the CDR3 is TGCGCCAGCAGCCAAGAGTTCGATGAGCAGTTCTTC. Its translation: CASSQEFDEQFF.

This clone came up once. V and J are TRBV11-3 and TRBJ2-7; D is undetermined. Trimming pared 2 bases from V and 1 base from J, leaving 6 bases between. The germline CDR1 and CDR2 sequences are SGHNT and YENEEA. The length of the CDR3 is 13 residues. As DNA, the CDR3 is TGTGCCAGCAGCTTAAAGGAGTCCTACGAGCAGTACTTC. Its translation: CASSLKESYEQYF. The entire variable domain, with the rest obtained from reference TRBV11-3 and TRBJ2-7, is as follows: EAGVVQSPRYKIIEKKQPVAFWCNPISGHNTLYWYLQNLGQGPELLIRYENEEAVDDSQLPKDRFSAERLKGVDSTLKIQPAELGDSAVYLCASSLKESYEQYFGPGTRLTVT.

The chain employs TRBV6-6 and TRBJ1-5; 7 nucleotides align to TRBD1. CDR1 is MNHNY, CDR2 SVGAGI, per germline (reference sequence). This CDR3 has 14 residues. V lost 10 bases to trimming and J lost 4 bases; unmatched junction nucleotides: 10. The CDR3 protein is CATDTRGVNQPQHF. DNA of the CDR3: TGTGCCACCGACACCAGGGGGGTTAATCAGCCCCAGCATTTT.

The chain links TRBV4-3 to TRBJ2-7, with a tentative D call TRBD2 (6 bases). The germline CDR1 and CDR2 sequences are LGHNA and YSLEER. V dropped 2 bases and J dropped 3 bases, with 17 bases sitting between them. This CDR3 contains 16 residues. The CDR3 is CASSQSYPGSHYEQYF. The CDR3 DNA sequence: TGCGCCAGCAGCCAATCTTATCCCGGGAGCCACTACGAGCAGTACTTC.

V and J are TRBV6-1 and TRBJ2-3, with TRBD2 matching 12 bases. The ends lost 8 bases at V and 2 bases at J; junction bases unmatched: 5. Looked up from germline, CDR1 is MNHNS and CDR2 is SASEGT. This CDR3 is built from 15 residues. As DNA, the CDR3 is TGTGCCAGCCGGACTAGCGGGGCCTACACAGATACGCAGTATTTT. Protein sequence: CASRTSGAYTDTQYF.

Only one count was recorded for this clone. The V gene is TRBV4-3, the J gene TRBJ1-2; D perhaps matches TRBD1 (5 bases). Germline V gene lookup returns CDR1 LGHNA and CDR2 YSLEER. The CDR3 runs to 15 residues. The V end was cut by 0 bases, the J end by 3 bases, with 11 bases between. The CDR3 DNA is TGCGCCAGCAGCCAAGATAGGAGGGGAGACTATGGCTACACCTTC. This encodes CASSQDRRGDYGYTF.

CDR3 sequence reads: CASARFSGSDTQYF. In DNA form, the CDR3 reads TGTGCCAGCGCAAGATTTAGCGGGAGCGATACGCAGTATTTT. The J gene is TRBJ2-3, the V gene TRBV6-1; 9 nucleotides match TRBD2. Germline loops: CDR1 MNHNS, CDR2 SASEGT. Trimming took 8 bases from V and 6 from J; bases not matched to a gene: 9. CDR3 length: 14 residues.

The chain carries TRBV21-1 and TRBJ1-6; the table gives TRBD1 as D, unverified against the DNA. TRBV21-1 constitutes a pseudogene. The CDR3 loop spans 18 amino acids. CDR3 sequence: CASSKEACWGRLVYLLHF. Written as DNA, the CDR3 is TGTGCCAGCAGCAAAGAGGCCTGCTGGGGCAGGTTGGTGTATCTCCTCCACTTT.

The V and J genes are TRBV6-5 and TRBJ1-4; D perhaps matches TRBD1 (6 bases). From germline, CDR1 is MNHEY and CDR2 SVGAGI. The CDR3 has 15 residues. Trimming removed 4 bases at V and 7 bases at J, with 16 bases between. CDR3 in amino acids: CASSSPGGVGEKLFF. For the CDR3, the DNA is TGTGCCAGCAGTTCGCCGGGGGGCGTAGGTGAAAAACTGTTTTTT.

This chain joins TRBV4-3 and TRBJ2-7; 10 bases match TRBD2. This CDR3 region has 16 residues. Trimming at V came to 3 bases and at J to 3 bases, leaving 8 bases not matched to a gene. Germline V gene data show CDR1 as LGHNA and CDR2 as YSLEER. The CDR3 DNA sequence: TGCGCCAGCAGCCAGCAAAGCGGGGGGGGGTACTACGAGCAGTACTTC. Translation gives CASSQQSGGGYYEQYF.

The chain couples TRBV12-5 to TRBJ1-2; 9 positions match TRBD1. The ends lost 5 bases at V and 6 bases at J; junction bases unmatched: 13. Germline V CDR1 and CDR2: LGHNT, FRNRAP. CDR3 length: 16 amino acids. This CDR3 reads CASGQDRGWVSDGYTF. The CDR3 coding sequence is TGTGCTAGTGGTCAAGACAGGGGGTGGGTTTCCGATGGCTACACCTTC.

This clone was recorded a few times. The rearrangement uses TRBV27 and TRBJ1-5; 7 bases fit TRBD1. The CDR3 runs 14 residues. V shed 8 bases, J shed 7 bases, and the junction held 11 bases outside the gene matches. The germline gives CDR1 MNHEY, CDR2 SMNVEV (reference sequence). The CDR3 DNA sequence: TGTGCCAGCGCATTAGGGGGCTTGGGGCAGCCCCAGCATTTT. Protein sequence: CASALGGLGQPQHF.